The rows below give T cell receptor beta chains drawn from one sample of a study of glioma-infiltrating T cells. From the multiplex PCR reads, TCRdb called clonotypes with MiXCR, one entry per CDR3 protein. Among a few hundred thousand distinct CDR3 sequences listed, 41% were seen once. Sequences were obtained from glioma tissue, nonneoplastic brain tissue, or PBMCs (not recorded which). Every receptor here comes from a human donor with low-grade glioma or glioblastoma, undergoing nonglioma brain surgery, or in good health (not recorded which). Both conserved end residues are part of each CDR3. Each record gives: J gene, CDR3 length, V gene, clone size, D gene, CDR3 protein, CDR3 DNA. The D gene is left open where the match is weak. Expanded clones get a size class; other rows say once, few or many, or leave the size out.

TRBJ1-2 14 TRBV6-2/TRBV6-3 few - CASSFKGGVAGYTF TGTGCCAGCAGCTTTAAAGGGGGGGTAGCTGGCTACACCTTC
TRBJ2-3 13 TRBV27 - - CASSHSRADTQYF TGTGCCAGCAGCCATTCCCGGGCCGATACGCAGTATTTT
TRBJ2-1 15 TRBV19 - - CASSIGGRSYNEQFF TGTGCCAGTAGTATTGGAGGGCGCTCCTACAATGAGCAGTTCTTC
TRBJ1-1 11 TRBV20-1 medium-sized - CSAVGRTEAFF TGCAGCGCGGTGGGTCGCACTGAAGCTTTCTTT
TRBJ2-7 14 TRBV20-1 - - CSARRMGSTYEQYF TGCAGTGCTAGGAGGATGGGATCAACCTACGAGCAGTACTTC
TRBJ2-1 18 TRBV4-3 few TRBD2 CASSQEPRASGSPNEQFF TGCGCCAGCAGCCAAGAACCCCGGGCTAGCGGGAGTCCCAATGAGCAGTTCTTC
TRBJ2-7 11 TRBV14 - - CASSQGRQRGF TGTGCCAGCAGCCAAGGGCGACAGAGAGGCTTC
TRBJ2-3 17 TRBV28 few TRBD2 CASSTGVAGGILDTQYF TGTGCCAGCAGTACAGGGGTAGCGGGAGGTATATTAGATACGCAGTATTTT
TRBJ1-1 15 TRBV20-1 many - CSARHGTAGNTEAFF TGCAGTGCTAGGCACGGCACGGCGGGGAACACTGAAGCTTTCTTT
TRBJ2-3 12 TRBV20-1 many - CSALRTTDTQYF TGCAGTGCACTAAGGACCACAGATACGCAGTATTTT
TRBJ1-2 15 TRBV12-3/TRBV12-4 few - CASSLDRATNYGYTF TGTGCCAGCAGTTTGGACAGAGCGACTAACTATGGCTACACCTTC
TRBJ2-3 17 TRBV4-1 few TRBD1 CASSQESRGQGLDTQYF TGCGCCAGCAGCCAAGAGAGCCGTGGACAGGGGCTAGATACGCAGTATTTT
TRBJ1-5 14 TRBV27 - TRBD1 CASSPDRVRQPQHF TGTGCCAGCAGCCCGGACAGGGTGAGACAGCCCCAGCATTTT
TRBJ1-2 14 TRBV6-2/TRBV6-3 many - CASSYLGFSDGYTF TGTGCCAGCAGTTACCTGGGATTCAGCGATGGCTACACCTTC
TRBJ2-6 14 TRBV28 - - CASSLISGANVLTF TGTGCCAGCAGTTTGATCTCTGGGGCCAACGTCCTGACTTTC